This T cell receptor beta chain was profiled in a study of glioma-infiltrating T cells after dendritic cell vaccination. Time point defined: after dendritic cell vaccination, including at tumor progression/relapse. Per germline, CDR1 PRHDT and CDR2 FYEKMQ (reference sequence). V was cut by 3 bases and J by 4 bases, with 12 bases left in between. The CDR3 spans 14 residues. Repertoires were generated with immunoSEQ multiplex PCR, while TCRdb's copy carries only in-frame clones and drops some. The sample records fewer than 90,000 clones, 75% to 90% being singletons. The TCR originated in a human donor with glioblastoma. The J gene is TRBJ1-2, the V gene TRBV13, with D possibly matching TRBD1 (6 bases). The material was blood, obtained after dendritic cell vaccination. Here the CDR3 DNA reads TGTGCCAGCAGCTTGCCGGGACAAGTCTATGGCTACACCTTC. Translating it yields CASSLPGQVYGYTF.